Listed here are 24 T cell receptor beta chains from one sample, sequenced in a study of Ad26.COV2.S vaccination and SARS-CoV-2 variants. Clones were read by immunoSEQ multiplex PCR, and TCRdb kept only the in-frame ones, dropping some. The sample shows about 350,000 clones, about 88% of them seen only once. The sample's treatment: some 20 received Ad26.COV2.S at low or high dose, single or two shots; several received placebo; per-sample allocation not given. Sampling was performed 63 days after the first vaccine or placebo injection. Material: peripheral blood, obtained in a trial of Ad26.COV2.S vaccine versus placebo. These receptors came from a person between 18 and 60 years old who received the Ad26.COV2.S COVID-19 vaccine or a placebo.

V usage is TRBV11-2 and J usage is TRBJ2-7; the D is unclear. Germline loops: CDR1 SGHAT, CDR2 FQNNGV. This CDR3 is built from 14 residues. The V end lost 2 bases, the J end lost 6 bases, and 14 bases lay between the germline ends. CDR3 DNA: TGTGCCAGCAGCTTACATGATAGGGTGCTCGAGCAGTACTTC. Translating it yields CASSLHDRVLEQYF.

The chain joins TRBV7-9 to TRBJ1-6, with D unclear. Per germline, CDR1 SEHNR and CDR2 FQNEAQ (reference sequence). V lost 7 bases, J lost 5 bases, and 15 bases lay in between. CDR3 size: 15 residues. CDR3 coding DNA: TGTGCCAGCACCTATATGGGAACAGATAATTCACCCCTCCACTTT. This codes for CASTYMGTDNSPLHF. The full variable domain, completed using reference TRBV7-9 and TRBJ1-6, is DTGVSQNPRHKITKRGQNVTFRCDPISEHNRLYWYRQTLGQGPEFLTYFQNEAQLEKSRLLSDRFSAERPKGSFSTLEIQRTEQGDSAMYLCASTYMGTDNSPLHFGNGTRLTVT.

The genes are TRBV9 and TRBJ1-1; 12 nucleotides agree with TRBD1. CDR3 size: 14 residues. Germline assignment: CDR1 SGDLS and CDR2 YYNGEE. V shed 3 bases and J 4 bases; nucleotides not matched to a gene: 1. The CDR3 here is CASSEGQGATEAFF. DNA of the CDR3: TGTGCCAGCAGCGAGGGACAGGGGGCCACTGAAGCTTTCTTT.

The V gene is TRBV30, the J gene TRBJ1-5, with a weak D call TRBD1 (6 bases). Germline loops: CDR1 GTSNPN, CDR2 SVGIG (reference sequence). V dropped 4 bases and J dropped 7 bases, with 14 bases sitting between them. The CDR3 is made up of 13 amino acids. CDR3 residues: CAWNRGGHQPQHF. In DNA form, the CDR3 reads TGTGCCTGGAATCGAGGGGGGCACCAGCCCCAGCATTTT.

This chain joins TRBV7-3 and TRBJ2-3, with D tentatively TRBD2 (6 bases). Trimming removed 2 bases from V and 0 bases from J, with 12 bases in between. Germline-derived CDR1 and CDR2 are SGHTA and FQGTGA. This CDR3 contains 16 residues. The CDR3 reads CASSLSPGVSTDTQYF. CDR3 DNA: TGTGCCAGCAGCTTATCGCCGGGGGTAAGCACAGATACGCAGTATTTT. The complete variable domain, with remaining parts taken from reference TRBV7-3 and TRBJ2-3, reads GAGVSQTPSNKVTEKGKYVELRCDPISGHTALYWYRQSLGQGPEFLIYFQGTGAADDSGLPNDRFFAVRPEGSVSTLKIQRTERGDSAVYLCASSLSPGVSTDTQYFGPGTRLTVL.

The V and J genes are TRBV15 and TRBJ2-3; D gene uncertain. Germline CDR1 LNHNV, CDR2 YYDKDF (reference sequence). The ends were cut back, 8 bases at V and 7 bases at J, with 16 bases in the middle. CDR3 length equals 13 residues. The CDR3 DNA sequence: TGTGCCACCGAATTGTTGGGCGACTATACGCAGTATTTT. This codes for CATELLGDYTQYF.

The chain joins TRBV20-1 to TRBJ1-2; D remains unclear. Germline V CDR1 and CDR2: DFQATT, SNEGSKA (reference sequence). This CDR3 is built from 16 residues. Trimming removed 3 bases at V and 1 base at J, with 18 bases between. The CDR3 protein is CSASSVGAQNNYGYTF. In DNA, the CDR3 is TGCAGTGCTAGTTCCGTGGGTGCACAGAATAACTATGGCTACACCTTC.

The V gene is TRBV28, the J gene TRBJ2-5, with D perhaps matching TRBD1 or TRBD2 (5 bases each). Per germline, CDR1 MDHEN and CDR2 SYDVKM. The length of the CDR3 is 14 residues. Trimming cost V 9 bases and J 5 bases, with 19 bases left between them. As DNA, the CDR3 is TGTGCCAGTGCAAATCCTGGGGGTGGGGAGACCCAGTACTTC. Translation: CASANPGGGETQYF.

This clone has just one count. The gene calls are TRBV6-2 or TRBV6-3 and TRBJ1-4; possibly TRBD1 for D (6 bases). The germline CDR1 and CDR2 sequences are MNHEY and SVGEGT. V dropped 5 bases and J dropped 2 bases, with 12 bases sitting between them. This CDR3 comprises 15 residues. CDR3 amino acids: CASSSRDITNEKLFF. The CDR3 nucleotides are TGTGCCAGCAGTAGCCGGGACATCACTAATGAAAAACTGTTTTTT.

This chain links TRBV10-3 with TRBJ1-1; weak D call: TRBD1 (6 bases). The CDR3 extends over 13 amino acids. With 5 bases removed from V and 5 bases from J, the gap between germline ends came to 12 bases. The germline V gene encodes CDR1 ENHRY and CDR2 SYGVKD. The CDR3 here is CAISSGAETEAFF. The CDR3 DNA is TGTGCCATCAGTTCAGGGGCCGAGACTGAAGCTTTCTTT.

The chain links TRBV30 to TRBJ2-7; 7 nucleotides align to TRBD1. The CDR3 consists of 14 residues. The V segment lost 7 bases and the J segment 1 base; nucleotides outside the gene matches: 10. CDR1 and CDR2 from the germline V gene are GTSNPN and SVGIG (reference sequence). DNA for the CDR3: TGTGCCTTCCAACGGGACAGACTGTCCTACGAGCAGTACTTC. As protein: CAFQRDRLSYEQYF.

The chain combines TRBV6-2 or TRBV6-3 with TRBJ1-2, with a tentative D call TRBD1 (5 bases). The CDR3 is 13 residues long. Trimming cost V 4 bases and J 2 bases, with 8 bases left between them. Germline CDR1 is MNHEY and CDR2 is SVGEGT. The CDR3 here is CASSWGQNYGYTF. In DNA, the CDR3 is TGTGCCAGCAGTTGGGGCCAGAACTATGGCTACACCTTC.

This clone was detected ten times or more. The rearrangement uses TRBV7-6 and TRBJ2-7; D is possibly TRBD2 (6 bases). The germline CDR1 and CDR2 sequences are SGHVS and FNYEAQ. CDR3 size: 15 residues. The germline V and J ends were trimmed by 1 base and 5 bases, with 15 bases remaining between them. The CDR3 region has the DNA TGTGCCAGCAGCTTAGACCCCGAGCGGGTGAACGAGCAGTACTTC. Protein product: CASSLDPERVNEQYF.

This rearrangement joins TRBV9 to TRBJ2-1, with D possibly matching TRBD2 (7 bases). V shed 0 bases and J shed 9 bases, with 13 bases lying between them. CDR1 and CDR2 from the germline V gene are SGDLS and YYNGEE. This CDR3 contains 14 residues. In nucleotides, the CDR3 is TGTGCCAGCAGCGTAGGAGGGGGGGCCGGTGAGCAGTTCTTC. Protein: CASSVGGGAGEQFF. Combining the CDR3 with reference TRBV9 and TRBJ2-1 gives the whole variable domain DSGVTQTPKHLITATGQRVTLRCSPRSGDLSVYWYQQSLDQGLQFLIQYYNGEERAKGNILERFSAQQFPDLHSELNLSSLELGDSALYFCASSVGGGAGEQFFGPGTRLTVL.

The chain carries TRBV6-2 or TRBV6-3 and TRBJ2-7; D gene ambiguous. Trimming removed 2 bases at V and 4 bases at J, with 6 bases between. Germline V gene sequence: CDR1 MNHEY, CDR2 SVGEGT. The CDR3 length is 12 residues. CDR3 DNA: TGTGCCAGCAGTTACCCCGCGTACGAGCAGTACTTC. It codes for CASSYPAYEQYF.

This clone was observed once. This sequence joins TRBV29-1 and TRBJ2-1, with D perhaps matching TRBD2 (7 bases). V was pared by 2 bases and J by 10 bases, with 12 bases between. The germline V gene encodes CDR1 SQVTM and CDR2 ANQGSEA. The CDR3 sequence is 12 residues long. CDR3 sequence (DNA): TGCAGCGTTGAAAGGGGGAGGGGCGAGCAGTTCTTC. Translated, it gives CSVERGRGEQFF.

This rearrangement joins TRBV4-1 to TRBJ2-7; D not resolved. The CDR3 consists of 15 residues. V was cut by 1 base and J by 0 bases, with 10 bases left in between. Germline V gives CDR1 MGHRA, CDR2 YSYEKL. The CDR3, as DNA: TGCGCCAGCAGCCAAGGTAATCTAGACTCCTACGAGCAGTACTTC. This codes for CASSQGNLDSYEQYF.

The genes are TRBV18 and TRBJ1-3; no reliable D call. Trimming stripped 5 bases from V and 0 bases from J, with 17 bases between. The CDR3 contains 17 residues. Germline CDR1 reads KGHSH; CDR2 reads LQKENI. This chain's CDR3 is CASSIGIWANSGNTIYF. The CDR3 bases are TGTGCCAGCTCAATCGGAATTTGGGCGAACTCTGGAAACACCATATATTTT. The entire variable domain, with the rest obtained from reference TRBV18 and TRBJ1-3, is as follows: NAGVMQNPRHLVRRRGQEARLRCSPMKGHSHVYWYRQLPEEGLKFMVYLQKENIIDESGMPKERFSAEFPKEGPSILRIQQVVRGDSAAYFCASSIGIWANSGNTIYFGEGSWLTVV.

The rearrangement joins TRBV7-9 to TRBJ2-5; 10 bases agree with TRBD1. Germline V lookup: CDR1 SEHNR, CDR2 FQNEAQ (reference sequence). This CDR3 contains 15 residues. The V gene end was trimmed by 6 bases and the J gene end by 2 bases; junction bases not matched to a gene: 6. This CDR3 reads CASSLTGGIQETQYF. As DNA, the CDR3 is TGTGCCAGCAGTTTGACAGGGGGCATTCAAGAGACCCAGTACTTC.

J is TRBJ1-2 and V is TRBV30; no firm D call. From germline, CDR1 is GTSNPN and CDR2 SVGIG (reference sequence). The length of the CDR3 is 12 residues. V was trimmed by 1 base and J by 7 bases, leaving 10 bases between them. CDR3: CAWSGGVSGYTF. For the CDR3, the DNA is TGTGCCTGGAGTGGCGGGGTTTCTGGCTACACCTTC. Full variable domain (remainder filled in from reference TRBV30 and TRBJ1-2): SQTIHQWPATLVQPVGSPLSLECTVEGTSNPNLYWYRQAAGRGLQLLFYSVGIGQISSEVPQNLSASRPQDRQFILSSKKLLLSDSGFYLCAWSGGVSGYTFGSGTRLTVV.

The chain is built from TRBV6-2 or TRBV6-3 and TRBJ2-2; 9 positions agree with TRBD1. Germline V gene lookup returns CDR1 MNHEY and CDR2 SVGEGT. The CDR3 has 17 residues. J lost 0 bases, V lost 2 bases, and 4 bases had no gene match. The CDR3 protein is CASSYDRGYANTGELFF. The CDR3 nucleotides are TGTGCCAGCAGTTACGACAGGGGGTACGCGAACACCGGGGAGCTGTTTTTT.

The chain has TRBV10-2 and TRBJ2-2, with 11 nucleotides matching TRBD2. Trimming cost V 0 bases and J 3 bases; bases outside gene matches: 6. This CDR3 spans 18 amino acids. In germline, CDR1 is WSHSY, CDR2 SAAADI. The CDR3 loop reads CASSESVSGGAYTGELFF. In nucleotides, the CDR3 is TGCGCCAGCAGTGAGTCGGTTAGCGGGGGGGCTTACACCGGGGAGCTGTTTTTT.

The J gene is TRBJ1-3, the V gene TRBV3-1 (or the pseudogene TRBV3-2); D is unresolved. Trimming took 0 bases from V and 1 from J, leaving 4 bases between them. The CDR3 has 14 residues. CDR1 and CDR2 (germline): LGHDT, YNNKEL (reference sequence). The CDR3 region has the DNA TGTGCCAGCAGCCAAGATTTTTCTGGAAACACCATATATTTT. This gives the protein CASSQDFSGNTIYF.

The chain has TRBV7-2 and TRBJ2-1, with D uncertain. This CDR3 contains 14 residues. V lost 1 base to trimming and J lost 7 bases, with 11 bases between them. CDR1 is SGHTA, CDR2 FQGNSA, per germline. The CDR3 DNA follows: TGTGCCAGCAGCTTAGATCAGGCGAGAAATGAGCAGTTCTTC. Amino acid sequence: CASSLDQARNEQFF.